The 32 T cell receptor beta chains below come from one sample, sequenced in a study of T cells in tuberculosis. Method: immunoSEQ multiplex PCR; TCRdb's copy keeps in-frame clones and lacks some. The sample consists of about 33,000 clones, roughly 95% of them appearing once. The specimen was PBMCs. The receptor set was obtained from a donor between 10 and 35 years old with latent tuberculosis or without tuberculosis infection.

The chain couples TRBV6-1 to TRBJ1-6; D possibly corresponds to TRBD1 (6 bases). V was trimmed by 3 bases and J by 10 bases, leaving 16 bases between them. Germline V gene sequence: CDR1 MNHNS, CDR2 SASEGT. The CDR3 sequence is 15 residues long. CDR3 region: CASSESPRGRSPLHF. The CDR3 DNA reads TGTGCCAGCAGTGAGTCCCCCAGGGGTCGGTCACCCCTCCACTTT.

The chain has TRBV9 and TRBJ2-1; no clear D gene. CDR1 SGDLS and CDR2 YYNGEE come from the germline V gene. Between the trimmed V and J ends, which lost 0 bases and 8 bases, there was a span of 6 bases. This CDR3 is built from 12 residues. The CDR3 DNA sequence: TGTGCCAGCAGCGTAGACCGCGATGAGCAGTTCTTC. Translation gives CASSVDRDEQFF.

V is TRBV11-3 and J is TRBJ2-1; 7 bases map to TRBD1. Losses at the gene ends were 2 bases for V and 3 bases for J; bases not matched to a gene: 4. The germline V gene encodes CDR1 SGHNT and CDR2 YENEEA. The CDR3 is 15 amino acids. The CDR3 DNA reads as TGTGCCAGCAGCTTATATGGGGACAGCTACAATGAGCAGTTCTTC. It specifies CASSLYGDSYNEQFF.

This clone was counted a single time. The rearrangement uses TRBV19 and TRBJ2-7; TRBD1 agrees at 9 bases. V shed 3 bases, J shed 3 bases, and the junction held 3 bases outside the gene matches. CDR3 length: 14 amino acids. Germline V gene sequence: CDR1 LNHDA, CDR2 SQIVND (reference sequence). CDR3 nucleotides: TGTGCCAGTAGTATCTGGACAGGGGTCTACGAGCAGTACTTC. The encoded protein is CASSIWTGVYEQYF.

This rearrangement joins TRBV10-1 to TRBJ2-3; D not resolved. CDR1 is WNHNN and CDR2 is SYGVQD in the germline V gene (reference sequence). The CDR3 spans 14 residues. V was clipped by 4 bases and J by 1 base, with 9 bases between them. CDR3 protein: CASSGADGTDTQYF. DNA of the CDR3: TGCGCCAGCAGTGGGGCCGACGGCACAGATACGCAGTATTTT.

This rearrangement joins TRBV7-3 to TRBJ1-1, with TRBD1 matching over 7 bases. V was clipped by 4 bases and J by 0 bases; unmatched bases: 5. The CDR3 totals 15 residues. Germline CDR1 and CDR2: SGHTA and FQGTGA. As DNA, the CDR3 is TGTGCCAGCAGCTCGACAGGGAGCATGAACACTGAAGCTTTCTTT. This codes for CASSSTGSMNTEAFF. The variable domain in full, with the rest retrieved from reference TRBV7-3 and TRBJ1-1, is GAGVSQTPSNKVTEKGKYVELRCDPISGHTALYWYRQSLGQGPEFLIYFQGTGAADDSGLPNDRFFAVRPEGSVSTLKIQRTERGDSAVYLCASSSTGSMNTEAFFGQGTRLTVV.

The chain is built from TRBV7-9 and TRBJ2-5; a weak D match, TRBD2 (5 bases). V was shortened by 4 bases and J by 7 bases, with 10 bases between the two germline ends. CDR1 and CDR2 from the germline V gene are SEHNR and FQNEAQ (reference sequence). The length of the CDR3 is 12 residues. The CDR3 spells CASSSGEGTQYF. Written as DNA, the CDR3 is TGTGCCAGCAGCTCTGGTGAGGGGACCCAGTACTTC.

In nucleotides, the CDR3 is TGTGCCAGCAGCTCCCAAACAGGGAGCCACGAGCAGTACTTC. Translated, it gives CASSSQTGSHEQYF. The chain employs TRBV7-3 and TRBJ2-7; tentative D call: TRBD1 (6 bases). The CDR3 contains 14 residues. CDR1 SGHTA and CDR2 FQGTGA come from the germline V gene. The V gene lost 4 bases and the J gene lost 5 bases, with 15 bases spanning the gap.

The chain recombines TRBV2 with TRBJ2-7; D might be TRBD2 (5 bases). V was shortened by 5 bases and J by 2 bases, with 13 bases between the two germline ends. Germline V gene sequence: CDR1 SNHLY, CDR2 FYNNEI. The CDR3 covers 14 residues. CDR3 in amino acids: CASSPRLAAYEQYF. The CDR3 region has the DNA TGTGCCAGCAGTCCCCGCCTAGCTGCCTACGAGCAGTACTTC.

V gene TRBV15 combines with J gene TRBJ2-1; a weak D match, TRBD2 (5 bases). Trimming cost V 0 bases and J 4 bases, with 10 bases left between them. Looked up from germline, CDR1 is LNHNV and CDR2 is YYDKDF (reference sequence). The CDR3 contains 15 residues. CDR3 residues: CATSRDRGSYNEQFF. The DNA for the CDR3 is TGTGCCACCAGCAGAGACCGGGGAAGTTACAATGAGCAGTTCTTC.

The chain employs TRBV18 and TRBJ1-1, with D unresolved. The germline gives CDR1 KGHSH, CDR2 LQKENI. The CDR3 sequence is 15 residues long. The V gene lost 3 bases and the J gene lost 1 base, with 12 bases spanning the gap. The CDR3 DNA reads TGTGCCAGCTCACCCAACCGAGGGTGGAACACTGAAGCTTTCTTT. Protein: CASSPNRGWNTEAFF.

The genes are TRBV7-2 and TRBJ1-6; the D gene is possibly TRBD1 (5 bases). This CDR3 is 17 amino acids long. V lost 5 bases, J lost 4 bases, and 18 bases lay in between. Per germline, CDR1 SGHTA and CDR2 FQGNSA. The CDR3 nucleotides are TGTGCCAGCAGCCCCTGGACAACTATAAGATATAATTCACCCCTCCACTTT. It yields the protein CASSPWTTIRYNSPLHF.

This rearrangement joins TRBV14 to TRBJ1-2; D may be TRBD1 (6 bases). Trimming took off 4 bases at V and 4 bases at J, with 16 bases between the two ends. The CDR3 is made up of 15 amino acids. Per germline, CDR1 SGHDN and CDR2 FVKESK. In DNA, the CDR3 is TGTGCCAGCAGCCCATCAGGGTTCAGGGGCTATGGCTACACCTTC. Protein: CASSPSGFRGYGYTF.

This chain joins TRBV4-1 and TRBJ2-1; D may be TRBD1 (6 bases). This CDR3 comprises 16 residues. V was shortened by 0 bases and J by 1 base, with 10 bases between the two germline ends. Per germline, CDR1 MGHRA and CDR2 YSYEKL. CDR3 loop: CASSQETQGSYNEQFF. The DNA for the CDR3 is TGCGCCAGCAGCCAAGAAACGCAGGGGTCCTACAATGAGCAGTTCTTC.

The chain has TRBV6-1 and TRBJ1-3, with 7 bases that match TRBD1. Per germline, CDR1 MNHNS and CDR2 SASEGT. This CDR3 has 14 amino acids. Unmatched junction bases numbered 2, after V lost 1 base and J lost 5 bases. CDR3 amino acids: CASSEVGGRNTIYF. Here the CDR3 DNA reads TGTGCCAGCAGTGAAGTAGGGGGCCGAAACACCATATATTTT.

The rearrangement links TRBV4-1 to TRBJ1-6; 8 bases fit TRBD1. V lost 1 base to trimming and J lost 4 bases; unmatched junction nucleotides: 6. This CDR3 contains 17 residues. Germline CDR1 MGHRA, CDR2 YSYEKL. The CDR3 DNA is TGCGCCAGCAGCCAAGGCGGGGACAGGACATATAATTCACCCCTCCACTTT. Its translation is CASSQGGDRTYNSPLHF.

The chain joins TRBV19 to TRBJ1-5, with a possible D match to TRBD1 (5 bases). CDR1 is LNHDA, CDR2 SQIVND, per germline (reference sequence). Trimming removed 0 bases at V and 4 bases at J, with 19 bases between. The CDR3 loop spans 18 amino acids. The CDR3 DNA is TGTGCCAGTAGTATAGATGCCCTTGGGCAGGGAGGTAATCAGCCCCAGCATTTT. It yields the protein CASSIDALGQGGNQPQHF.

V and J are TRBV18 and TRBJ2-2; TRBD1 is a possible D gene (6 bases). The germline CDR1 and CDR2 sequences are KGHSH and LQKENI. The germline V and J ends were trimmed by 6 bases and 7 bases, with 12 bases remaining between them. The CDR3 spans 13 residues. The CDR3 nucleotides are TGTGCCAGCTCCCCAGGGGCGAGCGGGGAGCTGTTTTTT. It translates to CASSPGASGELFF.

This sequence joins TRBV5-1 and TRBJ2-1; 12 bases agree with TRBD2. V was clipped by 1 base and J by 4 bases; unmatched bases: 0. Germline CDR1 is SGHRS and CDR2 is YFSETQ. The CDR3 has 15 residues. CDR3 sequence reads: CASSLTSGRYNEQFF. The CDR3 nucleotides are TGCGCCAGCAGCTTGACTAGCGGGAGGTACAATGAGCAGTTCTTC.

CDR3 loop: CASSSFSGGPTDTQYF. In nucleotides, the CDR3 is TGTGCCAGCAGCTCCTTTAGCGGGGGGCCCACAGATACGCAGTATTTT. The chain carries TRBV7-6 and TRBJ2-3, with 10 bases matching TRBD2. Germline lookup yields CDR1 SGHVS and CDR2 FNYEAQ. J was trimmed by 2 bases and V by 4 bases; bases with no gene match: 6. The CDR3 contains 16 residues. Combining the CDR3 with reference TRBV7-6 and TRBJ2-3 gives the whole variable domain GAGVSQSPRYKVTKRGQDVALRCDPISGHVSLYWYRQALGQGPEFLTYFNYEAQQDKSGLPNDRFSAERPEGSISTLTIQRTEQRDSAMYRCASSSFSGGPTDTQYFGPGTRLTVL.

The rearrangement links TRBV27 to TRBJ2-1; D perhaps matches TRBD2 (5 bases). This CDR3 is built from 11 residues. Trimming pared 6 bases from V and 12 bases from J, leaving 12 bases between. Germline loops: CDR1 MNHEY, CDR2 SMNVEV (reference sequence). The CDR3 loop reads CASRWGVWQFF. Written as DNA, the CDR3 is TGTGCCAGCAGATGGGGAGTGTGGCAGTTCTTC.

The chain joins TRBV19 to TRBJ2-5; D possibly corresponds to TRBD2 (6 bases). Trimming removed 1 base at V and 4 bases at J, with 13 bases between. Germline V gives CDR1 LNHDA, CDR2 SQIVND (reference sequence). This CDR3 has 15 residues. As DNA, the CDR3 is TGTGCCAGTAGTATAGTTGCTAGCGAGAGAGAGACCCAGTACTTC. Translated: CASSIVASERETQYF.

With regard to this clone: The junction departs from germline at one end; a sequencing error may be responsible. This chain joins TRBV7-7 and TRBJ2-7; 9 bases are shared with TRBD1. The CDR3 runs 16 residues. Germline V gene lookup returns CDR1 SSHAT and CDR2 FNYEAQ (reference sequence). The DNA of the CDR3 is TGTGCTAGCAGCTTAGGACCCCCGGGACAGGGCTACGAGCAGTACTTC. It specifies CASSLGPPGQGYEQYF. Combining the CDR3 with reference TRBV7-7 and TRBJ2-7 gives the whole variable domain GAGVSQSPRYKVTKRGQDVTLRCDPISSHATLYWYQQALGQGPEFLTYFNYEAQPDKSGLPSDRFSAERPEGSISTLTIQRTEQRDSAMYRCASSLGPPGQGYEQYFGPGTRLTVT.

The chain carries TRBV2 and TRBJ2-5; perhaps TRBD2 as D (5 bases). Per the germline V gene, CDR1 is SNHLY and CDR2 is FYNNEI. The V end was cut by 10 bases, the J end by 1 base, with 16 bases between. This CDR3 region has 14 residues. CDR3 region: CAIKRAVIQETQYF. CDR3 bases: TGTGCCATCAAGAGGGCAGTGATCCAAGAGACCCAGTACTTC.

The rearrangement uses TRBV7-9 and TRBJ2-7; possibly TRBD1 for D (7 bases). The CDR3 is 15 residues long. Trimming removed 1 base from V and 4 bases from J, with 14 bases in between. Looked up from germline, CDR1 is SEHNR and CDR2 is FQNEAQ (reference sequence). As DNA, the CDR3 is TGTGCCAGCAGCTTAGATATAGCAGGGGGGTACGAGCAGTACTTC. It codes for CASSLDIAGGYEQYF.

The chain carries TRBV28 and TRBJ2-3; the match to TRBD1 covers 8 bases. Germline CDR1 MDHEN, CDR2 SYDVKM. After removal of 4 bases from V and 2 bases from J, the junction contained 8 bases not matched to a gene. There are 16 residues in the CDR3. The DNA of the CDR3 is TGTGCCAGCAGTTCGGACAGGGAAGCTGCCACAGATACGCAGTATTTT. This gives the protein CASSSDREAATDTQYF. Full variable domain (outside the CDR3, taken from reference TRBV28 and TRBJ2-3): DVKVTQSSRYLVKRTGEKVFLECVQDMDHENMFWYRQDPGLGLRLIYFSYDVKMKEKGDIPEGYSVSREKKERFSLILESASTNQTSMYLCASSSDREAATDTQYFGPGTRLTVL.

As to this clone: One end of the junction is discordant with germline, which a read error may explain. Within the sample, other DNA sequences also encode this same CDR3. This chain uses TRBV6-1 with TRBJ2-2, with TRBD2 matching over 12 bases. The CDR3 consists of 16 residues. CDR1 is MNHNS, CDR2 SASEGT, per germline. This chain's CDR3 is CASSAGTSGRTGELFF. For the CDR3, the DNA is TGTGCCAGTAGTGCGGGGACTAGCGGGCGCACCGGGGAGCTGTTTTTT.

J is TRBJ1-2 and V is TRBV19, with 9 nucleotides matching TRBD1. Germline V lookup: CDR1 LNHDA, CDR2 SQIVND (reference sequence). J gave up 6 bases and V 6 bases, and 14 bases lay outside the gene matches. CDR3 length: 16 amino acids. The CDR3 DNA reads TGTGCCAGTAGACGAGGGACAGGGCCACCTATGGATGGCTACACCTTC. As protein: CASRRGTGPPMDGYTF.

The chain recombines TRBV29-1 with TRBJ1-3, with 9 bases that match TRBD1. Germline trimming cut 4 bases from V and 4 bases from J; bases unmatched to any gene: 5. This CDR3 has 14 residues. Germline V lookup: CDR1 SQVTM, CDR2 ANQGSEA. The chain's CDR3 is CSVVDRGAGNTIYF. CDR3 nucleotide sequence: TGCAGCGTTGTGGACAGGGGAGCGGGAAACACCATATATTTT.

The CDR3 DNA is TGTGCCAGCTCACTTGGGGAGGAGCAGCCCCAGCATTTT. It yields the protein CASSLGEEQPQHF. This chain links TRBV18 with TRBJ1-5; no clear D. Trimming removed 4 bases at V and 7 bases at J, with 11 bases between. In germline, CDR1 is KGHSH, CDR2 LQKENI. This CDR3 is built from 13 residues.

The chain combines TRBV5-1 with TRBJ2-7, with TRBD1 matching 8 bases. There are 15 residues in the CDR3. V gave up 3 bases and J gave up 0 bases; unmatched junction bases: 5. From germline, CDR1 is SGHRS and CDR2 YFSETQ. CDR3: CASSWGDRPSYEQYF. DNA for the CDR3: TGCGCCAGCAGCTGGGGGGACAGGCCCTCCTACGAGCAGTACTTC.

The gene calls are TRBV7-9 and TRBJ2-7, with D possibly TRBD2 on 6 matching bases. The CDR3 runs 16 residues. Per the germline V gene, CDR1 is SEHNR and CDR2 is FQNEAQ (reference sequence). V lost 8 bases, J lost 3 bases, and 23 bases lay in between. The CDR3 region has the DNA TGTGCCAGCGGAACTTTGGGGGACGGGACTGTCTACGAGCAGTACTTC. Translation gives CASGTLGDGTVYEQYF. Full variable domain (remainder filled in from reference TRBV7-9 and TRBJ2-7): DTGVSQNPRHKITKRGQNVTFRCDPISEHNRLYWYRQTLGQGPEFLTYFQNEAQLEKSRLLSDRFSAERPKGSFSTLEIQRTEQGDSAMYLCASGTLGDGTVYEQYFGPGTRLTVT.